Listed below are T cell receptor beta chains from one sample, sequenced in a study of OX40 agonist ivuxolimab in advanced cancers. TCRdb's copy holds only in-frame clones and misses some; the assay was immunoSEQ multiplex PCR. The data contain roughly 76,000 clones, around nine tenths of them singletons. Sequencing used CD4+ or CD8+ T cells sorted from blood, obtained in a trial of the OX40 agonist ivuxolimab. The origin of the receptors is an adult with an advanced solid tumor such as melanoma, head and neck, liver or kidney cancer. The CDR3 runs from the conserved cysteine through the conserved F or W. Fields, in order: D gene, V gene, clone size, J gene, CDR3 DNA, CDR3 protein. A D gene is named only where the DNA matches it firmly. Clone sizes are given selectively: once, few, many, or a class where the clone is expanded.

d_call: TRBD1; v_call: TRBV7-9; clone_size: few; j_call: TRBJ2-7; cdr3_nt: TGTGCCAGCAGCCTCCGGGACAGCTCCTACGAGCAGTACTTC; cdr3_aa: CASSLRDSSYEQYF
d_call: TRBD1; v_call: TRBV7-6; clone_size: -; j_call: TRBJ1-1; cdr3_nt: TGTGCCAGCAGTCTATACAGGGGAGGCACTGAAGCTTTCTTT; cdr3_aa: CASSLYRGGTEAFF
d_call: -; v_call: TRBV28; clone_size: once; j_call: TRBJ2-3; cdr3_nt: TGTGCCAGCAGTCGAACCCCAGGGTTCACAGATACGCAGTATTTT; cdr3_aa: CASSRTPGFTDTQYF
d_call: TRBD1; v_call: TRBV7-2; clone_size: once; j_call: TRBJ2-2; cdr3_nt: TGTGCCAGCAGCTTCGACAGGGGCAACACCGGGGAGCTGTTTTTT; cdr3_aa: CASSFDRGNTGELFF
d_call: TRBD1; v_call: TRBV18; clone_size: -; j_call: TRBJ2-2; cdr3_nt: TGTGCCAGCTCACCGGAACAGGGGATGATTGGGGAGCTGTTTTTT; cdr3_aa: CASSPEQGMIGELFF
d_call: TRBD1; v_call: TRBV29-1; clone_size: -; j_call: TRBJ1-2; cdr3_nt: TGCAGCGTTGAAGATAACGGACAGGGGGCCTGGTATGGCTACACCTTC; cdr3_aa: CSVEDNGQGAWYGYTF
d_call: -; v_call: TRBV5-1; clone_size: -; j_call: TRBJ1-2; cdr3_nt: TGCGCCAGCAGCTTGGTGGGCGCCCGCGGCTACACCTTC; cdr3_aa: CASSLVGARGYTF
d_call: -; v_call: TRBV7-9; clone_size: -; j_call: TRBJ1-1; cdr3_nt: TGTGCCAGCAGCTTAGCGCTGATCACTGAAGCTTTCTTT; cdr3_aa: CASSLALITEAFF
d_call: -; v_call: TRBV5-1; clone_size: -; j_call: TRBJ2-3; cdr3_nt: TGCGCCAGCAGCTCGGGGGAGGTTACGCAGTATTTT; cdr3_aa: CASSSGEVTQYF
d_call: -; v_call: TRBV4-2; clone_size: once; j_call: TRBJ1-2; cdr3_nt: TGTGCCAGCAGCCAAGGAGCACAGAACTATGGCTACACCTTC; cdr3_aa: CASSQGAQNYGYTF
d_call: -; v_call: TRBV28; clone_size: -; j_call: TRBJ1-2; cdr3_nt: TGTGCCAGCAGTCCGGGGGAGGACTATGGCTACACCTTC; cdr3_aa: CASSPGEDYGYTF
d_call: -; v_call: TRBV6-5; clone_size: -; j_call: TRBJ2-5; cdr3_nt: TGTGCCAGCAGATTCGGACAGAAGATACAAGAGACCCAGTACTTC; cdr3_aa: CASRFGQKIQETQYF
d_call: -; v_call: TRBV9; clone_size: -; j_call: TRBJ2-7; cdr3_nt: TGTGCCAGCAGCGTAGGGACTCCGGGACGGATCAACTACGAGCAGTACTTC; cdr3_aa: CASSVGTPGRINYEQYF
d_call: -; v_call: TRBV7-8; clone_size: -; j_call: TRBJ1-2; cdr3_nt: TGTGCCAGCAGCTTATCGTTACAGGGCCAATACTACACCTTC; cdr3_aa: CASSLSLQGQYYTF
d_call: -; v_call: TRBV11-2; clone_size: -; j_call: TRBJ2-2; cdr3_nt: TGTGCCAGCAGCTTCCCAGTGGTCGGGGAGCTGTTTTTT; cdr3_aa: CASSFPVVGELFF
d_call: TRBD1; v_call: TRBV2; clone_size: -; j_call: TRBJ2-3; cdr3_nt: TGTGCCAGCGGGCTGGGACAGGTTAGCACAGATACGCAGTATTTT; cdr3_aa: CASGLGQVSTDTQYF
d_call: TRBD1; v_call: TRBV5-1; clone_size: once; j_call: TRBJ2-2; cdr3_nt: TGCGCCAGCAGCCCTCCGGGACAGGGGAACACCGGGGAGCTGTTTTTT; cdr3_aa: CASSPPGQGNTGELFF
d_call: TRBD2; v_call: TRBV5-1; clone_size: -; j_call: TRBJ2-1; cdr3_nt: TGCGCCAGCAGCCCCCAGGGACTATCCGACGAGGAGCAGTTCTTC; cdr3_aa: CASSPQGLSDEEQFF
d_call: TRBD1; v_call: TRBV7-6; clone_size: -; j_call: TRBJ2-1; cdr3_nt: TGTGCCAGCAGCGGACAGGGGCGGAGTGAGCAGTTCTTC; cdr3_aa: CASSGQGRSEQFF
d_call: -; v_call: TRBV28; clone_size: few; j_call: TRBJ1-1; cdr3_nt: TGTGCCAGCAGTTTAGGGGGGGGAGTAAACACTGAAGCTTTCTTT; cdr3_aa: CASSLGGGVNTEAFF
d_call: TRBD2; v_call: TRBV6-5; clone_size: -; j_call: TRBJ2-3; cdr3_nt: TGTGCCAGCAGTTACTCGGGACTAGCAGCAGATACGCAGTATTTT; cdr3_aa: CASSYSGLAADTQYF
d_call: -; v_call: TRBV18; clone_size: -; j_call: TRBJ1-4; cdr3_nt: TGTGCCAGCTCACCAAGAGAAAATGAAAAACTGTTTTTT; cdr3_aa: CASSPRENEKLFF
d_call: -; v_call: TRBV7-6; clone_size: -; j_call: TRBJ2-3; cdr3_nt: TGTGCCAGCAGCTTCTCAGGTTCCGCAGATACGCAGTATTTT; cdr3_aa: CASSFSGSADTQYF
d_call: TRBD2; v_call: TRBV9; clone_size: -; j_call: TRBJ2-7; cdr3_nt: TGTGCCAGCAGCGTAGGACTAGCGGGAAACTACGAGCAGTACTTC; cdr3_aa: CASSVGLAGNYEQYF
d_call: -; v_call: TRBV28; clone_size: once; j_call: TRBJ1-1; cdr3_nt: TGTGCCAGCAGTTTTCGCAGGCTGGAAGCTTTCTTT; cdr3_aa: CASSFRRLEAFF
d_call: -; v_call: TRBV4-2; clone_size: -; j_call: TRBJ1-2; cdr3_nt: TGTGCCAGCAGCCAAGAATTGTGGATTGCTAACTATGGCTACACCTTC; cdr3_aa: CASSQELWIANYGYTF
d_call: -; v_call: TRBV18; clone_size: -; j_call: TRBJ2-6; cdr3_nt: TGTGCCAGCTCCGGCACCCTGGGGGAAACTGGGGCCAACGTCCTGACTTTC; cdr3_aa: CASSGTLGETGANVLTF
d_call: -; v_call: TRBV5-4; clone_size: -; j_call: TRBJ2-5; cdr3_nt: TGTGCCAGCAGCTTTCAAGGCGTCTCAGAGACCCAGTACTTC; cdr3_aa: CASSFQGVSETQYF
d_call: -; v_call: TRBV23-1; clone_size: -; j_call: TRBJ1-6; cdr3_nt: TGCGCCAGCAGTCCTATCGGGGATCCCGATTCACCCCTCCACTTT; cdr3_aa: CASSPIGDPDSPLHF